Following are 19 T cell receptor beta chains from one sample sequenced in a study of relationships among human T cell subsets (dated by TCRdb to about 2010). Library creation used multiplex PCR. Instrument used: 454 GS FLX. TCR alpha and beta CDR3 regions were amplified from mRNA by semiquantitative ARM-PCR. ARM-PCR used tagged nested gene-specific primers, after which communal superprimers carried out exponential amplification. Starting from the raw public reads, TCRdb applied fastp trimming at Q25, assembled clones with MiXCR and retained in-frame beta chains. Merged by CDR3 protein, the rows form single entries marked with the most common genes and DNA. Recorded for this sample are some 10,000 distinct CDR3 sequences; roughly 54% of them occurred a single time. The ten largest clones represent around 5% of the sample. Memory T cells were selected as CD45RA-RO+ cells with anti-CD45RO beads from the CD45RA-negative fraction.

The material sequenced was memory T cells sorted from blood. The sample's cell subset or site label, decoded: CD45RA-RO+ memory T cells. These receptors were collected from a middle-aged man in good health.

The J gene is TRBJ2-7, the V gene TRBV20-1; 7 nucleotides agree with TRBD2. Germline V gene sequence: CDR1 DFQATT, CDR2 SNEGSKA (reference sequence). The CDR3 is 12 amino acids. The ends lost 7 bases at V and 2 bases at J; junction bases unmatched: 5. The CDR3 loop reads CSGSLAAYEQYF. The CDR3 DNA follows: TGCAGTGGGAGTCTAGCGGCCTACGAGCAGTACTTC.

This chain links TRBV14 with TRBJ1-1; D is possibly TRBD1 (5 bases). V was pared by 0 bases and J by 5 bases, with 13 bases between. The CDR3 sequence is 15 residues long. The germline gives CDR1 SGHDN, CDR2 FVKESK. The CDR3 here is CASSQDVGGRTEAFF. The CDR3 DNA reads TGTGCCAGCAGCCAAGACGTGGGGGGAAGAACTGAAGCTTTCTTT.

The chain's CDR3 is CASTQGRGSETQYF. The CDR3 DNA sequence: TGTGCCAGCACCCAGGGCAGGGGGTCAGAGACCCAGTACTTC. The chain links TRBV2 to TRBJ2-5, with TRBD1 identical over 7 bases. The germline V gene encodes CDR1 SNHLY and CDR2 FYNNEI. CDR3 length equals 14 residues. The ends lost 7 bases at V and 4 bases at J; junction bases unmatched: 9.

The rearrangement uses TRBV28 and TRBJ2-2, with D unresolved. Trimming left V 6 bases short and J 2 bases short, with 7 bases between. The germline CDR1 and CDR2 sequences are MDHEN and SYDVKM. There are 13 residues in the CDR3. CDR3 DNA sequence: TGTGCCAGCAGCCGGGTAAACACCGGGGAGCTGTTTTTT. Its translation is CASSRVNTGELFF.

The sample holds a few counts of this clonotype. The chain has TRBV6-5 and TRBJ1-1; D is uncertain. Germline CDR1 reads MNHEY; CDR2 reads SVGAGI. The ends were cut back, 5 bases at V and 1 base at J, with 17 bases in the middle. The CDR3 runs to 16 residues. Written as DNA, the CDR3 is TGTGCCAGCAGTACTCTGAGAGGGAGACGGAACACTGAAGCTTTCTTT. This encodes CASSTLRGRRNTEAFF.

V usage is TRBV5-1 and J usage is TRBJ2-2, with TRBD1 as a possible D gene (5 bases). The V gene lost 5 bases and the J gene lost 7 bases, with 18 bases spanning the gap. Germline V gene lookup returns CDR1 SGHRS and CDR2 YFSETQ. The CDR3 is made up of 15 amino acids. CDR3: CASRDRTTNHGELFF. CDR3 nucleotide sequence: TGCGCCAGCAGGGACCGGACAACAAACCACGGGGAGCTGTTTTTT.

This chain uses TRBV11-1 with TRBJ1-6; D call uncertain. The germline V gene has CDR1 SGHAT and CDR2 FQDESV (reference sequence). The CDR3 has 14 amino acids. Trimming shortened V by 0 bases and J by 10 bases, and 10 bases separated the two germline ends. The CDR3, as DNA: TGTGCCAGCAGCTTAGCGACGTCGGGATCACCCCTCCACTTT. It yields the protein CASSLATSGSPLHF.

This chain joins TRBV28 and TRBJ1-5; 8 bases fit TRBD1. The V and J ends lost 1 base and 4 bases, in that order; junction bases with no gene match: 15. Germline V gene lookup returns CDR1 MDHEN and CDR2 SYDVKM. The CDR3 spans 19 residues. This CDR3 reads CASSLSGQGASGGNQPQHF. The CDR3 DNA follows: TGTGCCAGCAGTTTATCAGGACAGGGTGCCAGTGGGGGGAATCAGCCCCAGCATTTT.

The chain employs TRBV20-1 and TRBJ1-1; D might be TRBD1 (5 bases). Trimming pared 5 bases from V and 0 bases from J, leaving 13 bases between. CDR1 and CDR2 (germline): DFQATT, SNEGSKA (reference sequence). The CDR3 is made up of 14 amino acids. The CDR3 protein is CSALIGTVNTEAFF. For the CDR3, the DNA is TGCAGTGCTCTTATCGGGACCGTGAACACTGAAGCTTTCTTT.

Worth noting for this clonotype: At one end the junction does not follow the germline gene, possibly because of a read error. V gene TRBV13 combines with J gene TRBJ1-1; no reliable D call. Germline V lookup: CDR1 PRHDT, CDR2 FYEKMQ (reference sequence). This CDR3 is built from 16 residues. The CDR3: CASGLAQPGRNTEAFF. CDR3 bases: TGTGCCAGCGGCTTAGCACAGCCAGGAAGGAACACTGAAGCTTTCTTT.

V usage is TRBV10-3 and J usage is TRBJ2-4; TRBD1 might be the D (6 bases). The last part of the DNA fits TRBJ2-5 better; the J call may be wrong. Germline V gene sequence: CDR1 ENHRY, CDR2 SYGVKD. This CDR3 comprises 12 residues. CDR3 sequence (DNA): TGTGCCATCGGGACAAACCAAGAGACCCAGTACTTC. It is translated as CAIGTNQETQYF.

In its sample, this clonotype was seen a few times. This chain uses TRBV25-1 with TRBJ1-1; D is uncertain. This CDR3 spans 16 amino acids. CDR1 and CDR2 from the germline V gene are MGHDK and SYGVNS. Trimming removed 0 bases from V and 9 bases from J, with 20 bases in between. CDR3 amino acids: CASSEYGEHFGSQAFF. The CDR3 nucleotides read TGTGCCAGCAGTGAATACGGGGAACACTTTGGATCCCAAGCTTTCTTT.

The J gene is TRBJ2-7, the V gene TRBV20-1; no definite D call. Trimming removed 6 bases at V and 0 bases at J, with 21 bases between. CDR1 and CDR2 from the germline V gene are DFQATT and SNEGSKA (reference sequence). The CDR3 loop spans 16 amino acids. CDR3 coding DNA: TGCAGTGCGTCCGAGTTACTTACAACGAGCTCCTACGAGCAGTACTTC. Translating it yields CSASELLTTSSYEQYF.

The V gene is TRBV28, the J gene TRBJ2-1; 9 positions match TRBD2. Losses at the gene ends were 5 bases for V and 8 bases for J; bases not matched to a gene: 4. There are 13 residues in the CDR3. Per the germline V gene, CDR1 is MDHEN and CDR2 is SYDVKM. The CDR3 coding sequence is TGTGCCAGCAGTCTTAGCGGGAGAGATGAGCAGTTCTTC. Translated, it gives CASSLSGRDEQFF.

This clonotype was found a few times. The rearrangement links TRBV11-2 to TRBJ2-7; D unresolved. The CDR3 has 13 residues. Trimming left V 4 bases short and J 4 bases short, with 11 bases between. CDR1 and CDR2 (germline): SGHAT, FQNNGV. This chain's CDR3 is CASSSPRRYEQYF. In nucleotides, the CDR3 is TGTGCCAGCAGCTCCCCGAGAAGGTACGAGCAGTACTTC.

CDR3 in DNA: TGCGCCAGTTCACCGGGACAGGGGCATCAGCCCCAGCATTTT. Translated, it gives CASSPGQGHQPQHF. The chain uses TRBV5-1 and TRBJ1-5, with 10 positions matching TRBD1. V was clipped by 8 bases and J by 5 bases; unmatched bases: 7. CDR1 is SGHRS and CDR2 is YFSETQ in the germline V gene. This CDR3 is built from 14 residues.

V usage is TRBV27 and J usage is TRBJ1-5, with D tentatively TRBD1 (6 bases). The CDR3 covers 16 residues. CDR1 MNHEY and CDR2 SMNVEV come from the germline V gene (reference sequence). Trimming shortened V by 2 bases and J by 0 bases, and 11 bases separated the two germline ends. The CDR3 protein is CASSLAGALSNQPQHF. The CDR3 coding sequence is TGTGCCAGCAGTTTAGCAGGGGCTCTTAGCAATCAGCCCCAGCATTTT.

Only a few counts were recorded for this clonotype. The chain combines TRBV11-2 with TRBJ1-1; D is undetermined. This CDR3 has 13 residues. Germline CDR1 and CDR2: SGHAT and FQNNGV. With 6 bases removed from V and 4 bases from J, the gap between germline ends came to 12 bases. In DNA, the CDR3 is TGTGCCAGCAGTAACAAGGGTGGCACTGAAGCTTTCTTT. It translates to CASSNKGGTEAFF. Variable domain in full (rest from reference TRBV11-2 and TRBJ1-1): EAGVAQSPRYKIIEKRQSVAFWCNPISGHATLYWYQQILGQGPKLLIQFQNNGVVDDSQLPKDRFSAERLKGVDSTLKIQPAKLEDSAVYLCASSNKGGTEAFFGQGTRLTVV.

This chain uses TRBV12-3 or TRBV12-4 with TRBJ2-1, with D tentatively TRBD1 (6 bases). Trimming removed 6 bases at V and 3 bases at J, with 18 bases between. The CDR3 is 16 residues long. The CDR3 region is CASSSLQQGVYNEQFF. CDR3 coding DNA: TGTGCCAGCAGCTCCCTCCAACAGGGAGTCTACAATGAGCAGTTCTTC.